Shown below are 32 T cell receptor beta chains from a single sample sequenced in a study of cytomegalovirus exposure and HLA in healthy donors (dated by TCRdb to 2017 to 2019). Library preparation employed the immunoSEQ multiplex PCR assay. The multiplex PCR relied on a mix of 60 forward primers for TCR Vbeta segments and 13 reverse primers for TCR Jbeta segments. TCRdb's version of the immuneACCESS table is confined to in-frame rearrangements and falls short of the full clone set. An unresolved V gene accounts for under half of the shortfall where checked; the remainder is of unknown origin. Within this sample are 60,000 to 80,000 clones, with approximately 80% of them counted one time only. Of the sample, roughly 3% is held by the ten largest clones. Input material: PBMCs. The receptors here all came from a woman in her twenties or thirties in good health and CMV-seronegative.

This chain links TRBV4-3 with TRBJ2-7, with 8 bases fitting TRBD2. The V gene end was trimmed by 4 bases and the J gene end by 3 bases; junction bases not matched to a gene: 17. There are 18 residues in the CDR3. CDR1 LGHNA and CDR2 YSLEER come from the germline V gene. The CDR3 DNA follows: TGCGCCAGCAGCCTCAATCCTCGGGGGGGCTCTGGTGGCTACGAGCAGTACTTC. It codes for CASSLNPRGGSGGYEQYF.

The chain carries TRBV5-4 and TRBJ1-2; 10 bases agree with TRBD1. The CDR3 contains 14 residues. Germline CDR1 is SGHNT and CDR2 is YYREEE (reference sequence). After removal of 3 bases from V and 4 bases from J, the junction contained 3 bases not matched to a gene. The CDR3, as DNA: TGTGCCAGCAGCTCGACAGGGGGCAGCTATGGCTACACCTTC. Amino acid sequence: CASSSTGGSYGYTF.

The chain carries TRBV7-8 and TRBJ1-6; 9 bases are shared with TRBD1. The J segment lost 4 bases and the V segment lost 3 bases, leaving 7 bases of the junction unmatched. CDR3 length: 17 residues. The V gene's germline CDR1 is SGHVS and CDR2 FQNEAQ. This chain's CDR3 is CASSFKTGGSYNSPLHF. The DNA for the CDR3 is TGTGCCAGCAGCTTCAAGACAGGGGGAAGTTATAATTCACCCCTCCACTTT.

The chain joins TRBV4-3 to TRBJ2-2; weak D call: TRBD2 (6 bases). Germline CDR1 is LGHNA and CDR2 is YSLEER. Trimming took 2 bases from V and 6 from J, leaving 16 bases between them. This CDR3 is 16 amino acids long. The CDR3 DNA reads TGCGCCAGCAGCCAACGGGACTCCTACATTGCCGGGGAGCTGTTTTTT. Translating it yields CASSQRDSYIAGELFF.

The chain employs TRBV5-1 and TRBJ1-4; D unresolved. Deletions cut 0 bases from V and 0 bases from J, with 3 bases between. CDR1 SGHRS and CDR2 YFSETQ come from the germline V gene. The CDR3 sequence is 14 residues long. The chain's CDR3 is CASSLDTTNEKLFF. For the CDR3, the DNA is TGCGCCAGCAGCTTGGACACAACTAATGAAAAACTGTTTTTT.

The CDR3 sequence: CASSQDRWVGSPLHF. The DNA for the CDR3 is TGCGCCAGCAGCCAAGACAGGTGGGTCGGTTCACCCCTCCACTTT. The rearrangement uses TRBV4-3 and TRBJ1-6; no reliable D call. In germline, CDR1 is LGHNA, CDR2 YSLEER. The V and J ends lost 0 bases and 9 bases respectively, with 12 bases between them. The CDR3 sequence is 15 residues long.

This clone was seen a handful of times. The rearrangement uses TRBV4-3 and TRBJ1-1; 8 bases are a match to TRBD1. The germline CDR1 and CDR2 sequences are LGHNA and YSLEER. V shed 10 bases and J 7 bases; nucleotides not matched to a gene: 11. The length of the CDR3 is 13 residues. Written as DNA, the CDR3 is TGCGCCAAACAGGGGGGGGAAGGAGGTGAAGCTTTCTTT. Protein: CAKQGGEGGEAFF.

V usage is TRBV6-5 and J usage is TRBJ1-5, with D perhaps TRBD1 (6 bases). Germline V gene lookup returns CDR1 MNHEY and CDR2 SVGAGI. V lost 6 bases to trimming and J lost 3 bases, with 15 bases between them. This CDR3 comprises 15 residues. CDR3 nucleotide sequence: TGTGCCAGCAGCTCCTCAGACAGGTACAATCAGCCCCAGCATTTT. The encoded protein is CASSSSDRYNQPQHF.

V is TRBV7-6 and J is TRBJ2-3; TRBD1 agrees at 8 bases. Germline V gene sequence: CDR1 SGHVS, CDR2 FNYEAQ. Trimming cost V 5 bases and J 10 bases; bases outside gene matches: 8. This CDR3 has 13 residues. CDR3 DNA sequence: TGTGCCAGCAGCCTAGAAACACAGGGGGCGCAGTATTTT. Translated, it gives CASSLETQGAQYF. Filled out from reference TRBV7-6 and TRBJ2-3, the complete variable domain reads GAGVSQSPRYKVTKRGQDVALRCDPISGHVSLYWYRQALGQGPEFLTYFNYEAQQDKSGLPNDRFSAERPEGSISTLTIQRTEQRDSAMYRCASSLETQGAQYFGPGTRLTVL.

This clone was seen a single time. The genes are TRBV27 and TRBJ1-1; 8 positions match TRBD1. In germline, CDR1 is MNHEY, CDR2 SMNVEV (reference sequence). The CDR3 loop spans 18 amino acids. With 5 bases clipped from V and 4 bases from J, the junction kept 18 bases outside the gene matches. The CDR3 is CASSPGTGQRGSITEAFF. The CDR3 DNA reads as TGTGCCAGCAGTCCGGGGACAGGTCAGCGAGGTAGTATCACTGAAGCTTTCTTT.

CDR3 loop: CASSPGEGLLYEQYF. The CDR3 nucleotides read TGCGCCAGCAGCCCGGGGGAGGGCCTTCTTTACGAGCAGTACTTC. The gene calls are TRBV5-1 and TRBJ2-7, with 7 positions matching TRBD2. V lost 4 bases to trimming and J lost 4 bases; unmatched junction nucleotides: 11. Germline V lookup: CDR1 SGHRS, CDR2 YFSETQ. The CDR3 has 15 amino acids.

The chain uses TRBV9 and TRBJ1-1; D unresolved. The CDR3 is made up of 16 amino acids. Per germline, CDR1 SGDLS and CDR2 YYNGEE. Between the trimmed V and J ends, which lost 3 bases and 1 base, there was a span of 16 bases. In nucleotides, the CDR3 is TGTGCCAGCAGCGCCCCCACGGCGGGCACGAACACTGAAGCTTTCTTT. Translating gives CASSAPTAGTNTEAFF.

The rearrangement joins TRBV6-5 to TRBJ2-2, with a possible D match to TRBD2 (7 bases). The CDR3 has 15 residues. The ends were cut back, 4 bases at V and 5 bases at J, with 14 bases in the middle. CDR1 is MNHEY and CDR2 is SVGAGI in the germline V gene. The CDR3, as DNA: TGTGCCAGCAGTTCACGGGGGGCGGGGACCGGGGAGCTGTTTTTT. Protein sequence: CASSSRGAGTGELFF.

V gene TRBV7-8 combines with J gene TRBJ1-5, with 7 bases matching TRBD1. Looked up from germline, CDR1 is SGHVS and CDR2 is FQNEAQ. The J segment lost 4 bases and the V segment lost 1 base, leaving 10 bases of the junction unmatched. This CDR3 comprises 17 residues. The CDR3 is CASSLGYRGERNQPQHF. The CDR3, as DNA: TGTGCCAGCAGCTTAGGGTACAGGGGAGAAAGGAATCAGCCCCAGCATTTT.

This clone was detected only a few times. The rearrangement joins TRBV11-2 to TRBJ2-2; 10 positions match TRBD1. Trimming at V came to 5 bases and at J to 5 bases, leaving 14 bases not matched to a gene. Germline V gene lookup returns CDR1 SGHAT and CDR2 FQNNGV. This CDR3 has 18 amino acids. CDR3 in DNA: TGTGCCAGCAGCCAAGGGGGGCTGACAGGGGGCCTAACCGGGGAGCTGTTTTTT. It codes for CASSQGGLTGGLTGELFF.

The chain joins TRBV5-5 to TRBJ2-7, with D possibly being TRBD1 (6 bases). Trimming stripped 3 bases from V and 4 bases from J, with 17 bases between. The germline V gene encodes CDR1 SGHKS and CDR2 YYEKEE (reference sequence). The CDR3 spans 15 residues. DNA of the CDR3: TGTGCCAGCAGCTCGGAAACAGGGCTCAGTTACGAGCAGTACTTC. Translated, it gives CASSSETGLSYEQYF.

The chain carries TRBV15 and TRBJ2-7; TRBD2 aligns across 7 bases. The CDR3 runs 14 residues. The germline V gene encodes CDR1 LNHNV and CDR2 YYDKDF (reference sequence). V dropped 5 bases and J dropped 2; count of bases not matched to a gene: 6. This chain's CDR3 is CATSDGSGPYEQYF. The DNA for the CDR3 is TGTGCCACCAGCGATGGTAGCGGGCCCTACGAGCAGTACTTC.

The V call is TRBV7-9, the J call TRBJ2-5; TRBD1 agrees at 8 bases. V was pared by 4 bases and J by 5 bases, with 3 bases of the junction left unmatched. Germline CDR1 and CDR2: SEHNR and FQNEAQ (reference sequence). CDR3 size: 13 residues. CDR3 sequence (DNA): TGTGCCAGCAGCTGGACAGGGCCGGAGACCCAGTACTTC. Encoded protein: CASSWTGPETQYF.

This clone was seen only a few times. This chain connects TRBV7-3 to TRBJ2-5; 7 bases align to TRBD1. This CDR3 has 15 amino acids. V gave up 2 bases and J gave up 4 bases; unmatched junction bases: 7. The germline CDR1 and CDR2 sequences are SGHTA and FQGTGA. The DNA of the CDR3 is TGTGCCAGCAGCTTAGGGGGTCGACAGGGAGAGACCCAGTACTTC. It yields the protein CASSLGGRQGETQYF.

V gene TRBV7-2 combines with J gene TRBJ2-1, with D unclear. Between the trimmed V and J ends, which lost 1 base and 0 bases, there was a span of 7 bases. Germline CDR1 and CDR2: SGHTA and FQGNSA. This CDR3 is built from 15 residues. CDR3 coding DNA: TGTGCCAGCAGCTTAGAACTTGGCTCCTACAATGAGCAGTTCTTC. It encodes CASSLELGSYNEQFF. Supplemented by reference TRBV7-2 and TRBJ2-1, the full variable domain reads GAGVSQSPSNKVTEKGKDVELRCDPISGHTALYWYRQSLGQGLEFLIYFQGNSAPDKSGLPSDRFSAERTGGSVSTLTIQRTQQEDSAVYLCASSLELGSYNEQFFGPGTRLTVL.

This clone was seen only once. The J gene is TRBJ1-1, the V gene TRBV7-2, with 9 bases that match TRBD1. From germline, CDR1 is SGHTA and CDR2 FQGNSA. Trimming took 6 bases from V and 0 from J; bases not matched to a gene: 8. This CDR3 region has 16 residues. The CDR3 nucleotides read TGTGCCAGCAGTAGACAGGGGGGGGGTTTGAACACTGAAGCTTTCTTT. Translation gives CASSRQGGGLNTEAFF.

The J gene is TRBJ1-3, the V gene TRBV5-6; 9 positions match TRBD1. CDR3 length: 15 residues. The ends lost 6 bases at V and 5 bases at J; junction bases unmatched: 9. Germline CDR1 and CDR2: SGHDT and YYEEEE. CDR3 nucleotides: TGTGCCAGCACCCAATACAGGGGGCGGAGAAACACCATATATTTT. As protein: CASTQYRGRRNTIYF.

This rearrangement joins TRBV30 to TRBJ1-4; D is ambiguous. The CDR3 consists of 12 residues. The germline CDR1 and CDR2 sequences are GTSNPN and SVGIG (reference sequence). V lost 1 base and J 4 bases, leaving 4 bases between the germline ends. This CDR3 is CAWSGVNEKLFF. In nucleotides, the CDR3 is TGTGCCTGGAGTGGAGTTAATGAAAAACTGTTTTTT.

This chain connects TRBV19 to TRBJ1-1; TRBD1 matches 7 bases. Germline CDR1 reads LNHDA; CDR2 reads SQIVND (reference sequence). After removal of 6 bases from V and 5 bases from J, the junction contained 18 bases not matched to a gene. The length of the CDR3 is 17 residues. CDR3 residues: CASSLRQGRYAQTEAFF. The CDR3, as DNA: TGTGCCAGTAGCCTTCGACAGGGAAGGTATGCGCAGACTGAAGCTTTCTTT.

J is TRBJ2-2 and V is TRBV11-2; D is uncertain. The germline V gene has CDR1 SGHAT and CDR2 FQNNGV. This CDR3 region has 12 residues. Trimming stripped 6 bases from V and 5 bases from J, with 7 bases between. For the CDR3, the DNA is TGTGCCAGCAGGTTCAATACCGGGGAGCTGTTTTTT. This gives the protein CASRFNTGELFF.

The chain combines TRBV19 with TRBJ1-1, with 7 bases aligning to TRBD1. The CDR3 length is 16 residues. Losses at the gene ends were 8 bases for V and 2 bases for J; bases not matched to a gene: 14. Germline assignment: CDR1 LNHDA and CDR2 SQIVND (reference sequence). The CDR3 region has the DNA TGTGCCAGTCAAACCTCAGGACAGGCCCCAAACACTGAAGCTTTCTTT. Translating gives CASQTSGQAPNTEAFF. The full variable domain, with the rest looked up from reference TRBV19 and TRBJ1-1, is DGGITQSPKYLFRKEGQNVTLSCEQNLNHDAMYWYRQDPGQGLRLIYYSQIVNDFQKGDIAEGYSVSREKKESFPLTVTSAQKNPTAFYLCASQTSGQAPNTEAFFGQGTRLTVV.

The V call is TRBV6-1, the J call TRBJ1-2, with a possible D match to TRBD1 (5 bases). The V and J ends lost 3 bases and 8 bases respectively, with 13 bases between them. The CDR3 loop spans 13 amino acids. The germline CDR1 and CDR2 sequences are MNHNS and SASEGT. The CDR3 DNA reads as TGTGCCAGCAGTGACCAGGGCCAAGGGGGCTACACCTTC. Protein sequence: CASSDQGQGGYTF.

The chain combines TRBV27 with TRBJ1-5; 8 bases fit TRBD1. Trimming took 6 bases from V and 0 from J; bases not matched to a gene: 4. This CDR3 spans 15 amino acids. The germline gives CDR1 MNHEY, CDR2 SMNVEV (reference sequence). The CDR3 loop reads CASSSGQDSNQPQHF. The DNA for the CDR3 is TGTGCCAGCAGCTCGGGACAGGATAGCAATCAGCCCCAGCATTTT.

A remark on this clone: Other DNA sequences in the sample encode the same CDR3. This chain connects TRBV30 to TRBJ2-1, with TRBD2 matching 11 bases. In germline, CDR1 is GTSNPN, CDR2 SVGIG (reference sequence). This CDR3 region has 15 residues. V trimming: 0 bases; J trimming: 7 bases; junction bases outside the gene matches: 5. The CDR3 DNA is TGTGCCTGGAGTGTAGGACTAGCGGGCTATAATGAGCAGTTCTTC. It yields the protein CAWSVGLAGYNEQFF.

J is TRBJ1-2 and V is TRBV30, with 7 bases fitting TRBD1. The CDR3 contains 14 residues. CDR1 GTSNPN and CDR2 SVGIG come from the germline V gene (reference sequence). After removal of 3 bases from V and 4 bases from J, the junction contained 8 bases not matched to a gene. The chain's CDR3 is CAWSLGGASYGYTF. The CDR3 region has the DNA TGTGCCTGGAGCCTAGGGGGCGCTAGCTATGGCTACACCTTC.

The genes are TRBV12-5 and TRBJ1-2; D unresolved. CDR1 LGHNT and CDR2 FRNRAP come from the germline V gene. V lost 2 bases to trimming and J lost 8 bases, with 21 bases between them. This CDR3 has 16 residues. The CDR3 is CASGLPTETALQGYTF. CDR3 coding DNA: TGTGCTAGTGGTTTGCCCACCGAGACTGCACTCCAGGGCTACACCTTC.

Points on this clone: One end of the junction does not line up with germline, which may come from a read error. The rearrangement uses TRBV7-7 and TRBJ2-1; possible D gene TRBD1, 6 bases. CDR3 length equals 13 residues. Looked up from germline, CDR1 is SSHAT and CDR2 is FNYEAQ (reference sequence). The CDR3 loop reads CASSLGQWSEQFF. CDR3 sequence (DNA): TGTGCTAGCAGCTTAGGACAGTGGAGTGAGCAGTTCTTC.